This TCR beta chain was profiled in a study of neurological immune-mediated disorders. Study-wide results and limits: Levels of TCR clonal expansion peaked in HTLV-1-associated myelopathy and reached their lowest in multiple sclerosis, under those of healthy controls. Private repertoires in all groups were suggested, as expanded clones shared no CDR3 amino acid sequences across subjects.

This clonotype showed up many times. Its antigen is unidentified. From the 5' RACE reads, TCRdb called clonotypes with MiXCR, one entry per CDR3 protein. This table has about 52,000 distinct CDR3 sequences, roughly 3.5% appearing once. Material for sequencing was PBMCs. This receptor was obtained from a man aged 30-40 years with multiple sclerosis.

The CDR3 region has the DNA TGTGCCAGCATCGCCCCGTCGGGCGGGGGGGCCCACAATGAGCAGTTCTTC. As protein: CASIAPSGGGAHNEQFF. The rearrangement links TRBV9 to TRBJ2-1, with 9 bases identical to TRBD2. This CDR3 is built from 17 residues. V lost 6 bases and J lost 5; bases outside the gene matches: 15. Germline V gene data show CDR1 as SGDLS and CDR2 as YYNGEE.